The entry that follows covers one T cell receptor beta chain sequence. Its antigen is currently not known. No much larger clone exists at a distance of one base, and base qualities are not known. One collaborating source in Seattle enrolled patients during active infection and followed them longitudinally through the course of disease. Whole blood was collected in K2EDTA tubes by collaborating institutions according to the institutions' own protocols. Collaborator samples were shipped for TCRbeta analysis as frozen whole blood, isolated PBMCs, or DNA extracted from either sample type. TCRbeta CDR3 regions were amplified from genomic DNA by means of the immunoSEQ Assay, a bias-controlled multiplex PCR. The paper's data handling went like this. The number of nucleated cells in each sample was estimated by amplification of reference gene primers within the assay. To quantify the absolute abundance of each unique TCRbeta CDR3 rearrangement, sequence reads were collapsed and filtered. For each sample, productive Simpson clonality was calculated by taking the square root of Simpson's diversity index across productive rearrangements. TCRdb took this table from immuneACCESS and kept in-frame rearrangements with V and J called. Such tables lack part of the clones; where checked against another copy, unresolved V genes explain under half of the gap, and the rest is unexplained. Clonal size and the V and J genes are those of that table, whereas D and trimming came from the DNA. This sample comprises roughly 230,000 clones, almost 85% of them detected only once. Roughly 4.6% of the sample is taken by the ten largest.

This specimen comes from a study of blood T cell repertoires in COVID-19 (dated by TCRdb to 2018 to 2020). For the wider study: The collaborator samples originated in the United States, Italy and Spain and spanned the acute and convalescent phases of COVID-19. The material from the prospective study consisted of cDNA or gDNA derived from T cells, B-cell-depleted T cells, or PBMCs. Deeply sampled blood TCRbeta repertoires from subjects exposed to, actively infected with, or recovered from COVID-19 were included in the dataset. A freely available public database, intended as a resource for researchers studying the immune response to SARS-CoV-2, is where the repertoires were released. The samples were drawn from two sources: the first 160 participants of the ongoing ImmuneRACE study, and some 1,300 subjects contributed by 6 global collaborators. Nearly every sample came with metadata listing a de-identified subject ID, COVID-19 status, age in years and sex. Where HLA class I and class II types were available, the types were taken from metadata supplied by the sample provider, not from assay-based typing.

Results the study describes overall, beyond this receptor: How much clinical and demographic metadata was included differed by source and by participant, and the metadata was provided uncurated.

In the germline V gene (reference sequence), CDR1 corresponds to SEHNR and CDR2 to FQNEAQ. Trimming removed 1 base from V and 5 bases from J, leaving 8 bases between the germline ends. Measured from the cysteine to the phenylalanine, the CDR3 is 14 residues long. Only CDR3 DNA remains: 42 bases, in frame from the first base. This TCR was sampled from a man between 45 and 60 years old with COVID-19, enrolled during active disease. The chain couples TRBV7-9 to TRBJ1-4, with the D segment identity uncertain. The sequencing input was peripheral blood. The CDR3 corresponds to CASSLVGSNEKLFF. The DNA sequence is as follows: TGTGCCAGCAGCTTAGTAGGGAGCAATGAAAAACTGTTTTTT.